This T cell receptor (beta chain) was documented in a study of shared clonotypes between healthy human individuals. Deep-level running was used for the assay. Only in-frame clones appear in the TCRdb table, and some are missing; sequencing was by immunoSEQ multiplex PCR. The sample consists of millions of clones, 90% to 95% of them appearing once. Study-wide findings and caveats: Despite large depth, rarefaction showed incomplete sorted-subset sequencing.

Donation came from healthy HIV-negative adults that had no recent acute infections or vaccinations. Caucasian adults residing in Nashville, Tennessee made up all the donors. In the case of this clone: Antigen specificity is unknown.

The CDR3 has 19 amino acids. CDR1 SEHNR and CDR2 FQNEAQ come from the germline V gene (reference sequence). V was shortened by 7 bases and J by 5 bases, with 32 bases between the two germline ends. This chain links TRBV7-9 with TRBJ1-1; possibly TRBD1 for D (5 bases). This TCR was recovered from a man aged 18 to 29 in good health. Some clones in this sample may be carry-over from other donors' samples. The specimen was naive CD4+ T cells from PBMCs. The sample's subset: CD45RA+ positively selected. As DNA, the CDR3 is TGTGCCAGCACCGCAGGGATTGGGCGGCGGAGATGGGATGGGACTGAAGCTTTCTTT. It specifies CASTAGIGRRRWDGTEAFF.